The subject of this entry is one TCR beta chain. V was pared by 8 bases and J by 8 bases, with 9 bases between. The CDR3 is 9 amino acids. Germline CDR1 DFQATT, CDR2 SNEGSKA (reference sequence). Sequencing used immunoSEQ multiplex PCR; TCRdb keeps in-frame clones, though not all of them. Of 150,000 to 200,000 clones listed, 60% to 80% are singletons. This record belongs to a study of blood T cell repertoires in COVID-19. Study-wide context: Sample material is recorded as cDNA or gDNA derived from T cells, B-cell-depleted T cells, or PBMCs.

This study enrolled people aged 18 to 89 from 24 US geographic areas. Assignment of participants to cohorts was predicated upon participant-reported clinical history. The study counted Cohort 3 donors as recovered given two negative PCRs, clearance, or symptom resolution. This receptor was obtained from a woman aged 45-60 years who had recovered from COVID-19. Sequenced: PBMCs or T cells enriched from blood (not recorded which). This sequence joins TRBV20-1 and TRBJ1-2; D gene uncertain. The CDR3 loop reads CSTHTGYTF. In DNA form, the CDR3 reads TGCAGTACACACACAGGCTACACCTTC.